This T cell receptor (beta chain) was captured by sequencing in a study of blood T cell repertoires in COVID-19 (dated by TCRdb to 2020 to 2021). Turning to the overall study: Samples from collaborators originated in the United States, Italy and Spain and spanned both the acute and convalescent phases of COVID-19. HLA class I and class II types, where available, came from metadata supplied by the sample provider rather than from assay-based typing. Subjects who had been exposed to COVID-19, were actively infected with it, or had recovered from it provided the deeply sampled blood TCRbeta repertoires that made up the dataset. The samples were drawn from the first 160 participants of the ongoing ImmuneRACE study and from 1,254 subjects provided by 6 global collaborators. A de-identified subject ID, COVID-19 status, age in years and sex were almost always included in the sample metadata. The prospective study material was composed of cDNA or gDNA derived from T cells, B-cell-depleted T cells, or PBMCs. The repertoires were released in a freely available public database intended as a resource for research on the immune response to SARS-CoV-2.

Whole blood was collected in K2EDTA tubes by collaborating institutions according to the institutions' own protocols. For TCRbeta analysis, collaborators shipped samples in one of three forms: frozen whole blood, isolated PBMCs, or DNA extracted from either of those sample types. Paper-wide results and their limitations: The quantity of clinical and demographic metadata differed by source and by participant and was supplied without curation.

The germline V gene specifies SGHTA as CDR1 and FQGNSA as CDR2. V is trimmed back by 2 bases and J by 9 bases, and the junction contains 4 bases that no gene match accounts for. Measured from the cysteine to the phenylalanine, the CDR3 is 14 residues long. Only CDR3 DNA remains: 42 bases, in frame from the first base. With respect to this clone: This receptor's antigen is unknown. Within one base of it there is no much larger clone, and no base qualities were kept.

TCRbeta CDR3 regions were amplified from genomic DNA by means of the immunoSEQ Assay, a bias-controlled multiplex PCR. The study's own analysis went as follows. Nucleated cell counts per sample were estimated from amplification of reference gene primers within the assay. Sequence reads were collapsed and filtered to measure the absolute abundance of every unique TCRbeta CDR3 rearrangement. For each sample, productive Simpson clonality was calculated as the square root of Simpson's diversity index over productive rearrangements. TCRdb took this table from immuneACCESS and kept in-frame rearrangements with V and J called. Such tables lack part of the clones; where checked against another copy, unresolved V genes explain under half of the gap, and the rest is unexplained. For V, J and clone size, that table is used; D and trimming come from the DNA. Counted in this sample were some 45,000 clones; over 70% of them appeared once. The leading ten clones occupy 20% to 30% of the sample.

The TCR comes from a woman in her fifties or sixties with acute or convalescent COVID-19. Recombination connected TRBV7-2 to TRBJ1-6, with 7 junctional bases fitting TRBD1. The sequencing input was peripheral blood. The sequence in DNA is TGTGCCAGCAGCTTAAGGGACAGCCGTTCACCCCTCCACTTT. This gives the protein CASSLRDSRSPLHF.